This is a list of T cell receptor beta chains from one sample in a study of lung T cells in sarcoidosis with Löfgren's syndrome. TCRdb redid the calling of the reads with MiXCR, one entry per CDR3 protein. The sample has some 19,000 distinct CDR3 sequences, about 21% seen once. The specimen sequenced was CD4+ T cells from bronchoalveolar lavage. The receptors shown here come from a human donor with sarcoidosis (Löfgren's syndrome or another form), or a control subject (not recorded which). Both conserved end residues are part of each CDR3. Each record gives: J gene, V gene, D gene, clone size, CDR3 protein, CDR3 DNA. D genes are given only for firm matches. Where a row states a size, it is once, few, many or the class of an expanded clone; other rows omit it.

j_call: TRBJ1-1
v_call: TRBV28
d_call: -
clone_size: medium-sized
cdr3_aa: CASSLYGWNTEAFF
cdr3_nt: TGTGCCAGCAGTTTATATGGCTGGAACACTGAAGCTTTCTTT

j_call: TRBJ1-1
v_call: TRBV20-1
d_call: -
clone_size: many
cdr3_aa: CSARALRSGNTEAFF
cdr3_nt: TGCAGTGCTAGGGCTTTACGGTCTGGGAACACTGAAGCTTTCTTT

j_call: TRBJ2-3
v_call: TRBV12-5
d_call: TRBD2
clone_size: many
cdr3_aa: CASGLAGSTDTQYF
cdr3_nt: TGTGCTAGTGGACTAGCGGGATCCACAGATACGCAGTATTTT

j_call: TRBJ1-2
v_call: TRBV7-6
d_call: TRBD1
clone_size: many
cdr3_aa: CASSQGQGASGYTF
cdr3_nt: TGTGCCAGCAGCCAGGGACAGGGGGCGAGTGGCTACACCTTC

j_call: TRBJ2-2
v_call: TRBV5-1
d_call: TRBD1
clone_size: -
cdr3_aa: CASNHRDRNTGGLFF
cdr3_nt: TGCGCCAGCAACCACCGGGACAGGAACACCGGGGGGCTGTTTTTT

j_call: TRBJ1-1
v_call: TRBV4-1
d_call: -
clone_size: many
cdr3_aa: CASSQVFTSTEAFF
cdr3_nt: TGCGCCAGCAGCCAAGTCTTCACCTCAACTGAAGCTTTCTTT

j_call: TRBJ1-1
v_call: TRBV7-9
d_call: -
clone_size: many
cdr3_aa: CASSLQGMNTEAFF
cdr3_nt: TGTGCCAGCAGCTTACAGGGGATGAACACTGAAGCTTTCTTT

j_call: TRBJ2-5
v_call: TRBV6-1
d_call: TRBD2
clone_size: many
cdr3_aa: CASSEGGGGETQYF
cdr3_nt: TGTGCCAGCAGTGAAGGGGGGGGAGGGGAGACCCAGTACTTC

j_call: TRBJ1-5
v_call: TRBV30
d_call: -
clone_size: -
cdr3_aa: CAWGVGGLLNQPQHF
cdr3_nt: TGTGCCTGGGGTGTAGGGGGACTTCTCAATCAGCCCCAGCATTTT

j_call: TRBJ2-3
v_call: TRBV24-1
d_call: TRBD1
clone_size: many
cdr3_aa: CATSDPRGSDTQYF
cdr3_nt: TGTGCCACCAGTGATCCCAGGGGGAGTGATACGCAGTATTTT

j_call: TRBJ1-1
v_call: TRBV28
d_call: TRBD1
clone_size: many
cdr3_aa: CASRVTGYMNTEAFF
cdr3_nt: TGTGCCAGCAGGGTGACAGGGTACATGAACACTGAAGCTTTCTTT

j_call: TRBJ2-7
v_call: TRBV12-3/TRBV12-4
d_call: TRBD1
clone_size: few
cdr3_aa: CASRAGTGYEQYF
cdr3_nt: TGTGCCAGCAGGGCCGGGACAGGCTACGAGCAGTACTTC

j_call: TRBJ2-1
v_call: TRBV2
d_call: TRBD2
clone_size: -
cdr3_aa: CASSEEGLGTEQFF
cdr3_nt: TGTGCCAGCAGTGAAGAAGGACTAGGGACTGAGCAGTTCTTC

j_call: TRBJ2-3
v_call: TRBV4-3
d_call: -
clone_size: many
cdr3_aa: CASSQDNPLGTDTQYF
cdr3_nt: TGCGCCAGCAGCCAAGATAACCCCCTCGGCACAGATACGCAGTATTTT

j_call: TRBJ2-7
v_call: TRBV10-3
d_call: TRBD1
clone_size: many
cdr3_aa: CATQGGQGAYEQYF
cdr3_nt: TGTGCCACCCAAGGGGGCCAGGGGGCCTACGAGCAGTACTTC

j_call: TRBJ2-1
v_call: TRBV20-1
d_call: -
clone_size: -
cdr3_aa: CSARRLAYNEQFF
cdr3_nt: TGCAGTGCTAGAAGACTAGCCTACAATGAGCAGTTCTTC

j_call: TRBJ1-4
v_call: TRBV18
d_call: TRBD1
clone_size: many
cdr3_aa: CASSPSDRAPTNEKLFF
cdr3_nt: TGTGCCAGCTCACCTTCCGACAGGGCTCCAACTAATGAAAAACTGTTTTTT

j_call: TRBJ2-3
v_call: TRBV19
d_call: TRBD1
clone_size: few
cdr3_aa: CASSIGTGTTDTQYF
cdr3_nt: TGTGCCAGTAGTATCGGGACAGGGACCACAGATACGCAGTATTTT

j_call: TRBJ1-3
v_call: TRBV29-1
d_call: TRBD1
clone_size: -
cdr3_aa: CSVGQGMGGNTIYF
cdr3_nt: TGCAGCGTGGGACAGGGTATGGGAGGAAACACCATATATTTT

j_call: TRBJ1-5
v_call: TRBV25-1
d_call: -
clone_size: medium-sized
cdr3_aa: CASSAQGPGQPQHF
cdr3_nt: TGTGCCAGCAGTGCGCAGGGGCCGGGTCAGCCCCAGCATTTT

j_call: TRBJ2-1
v_call: TRBV29-1
d_call: TRBD2
clone_size: -
cdr3_aa: CSVVSGRIYNEQFF
cdr3_nt: TGCAGCGTTGTTAGCGGGAGGATTTACAATGAGCAGTTCTTC

j_call: TRBJ2-1
v_call: TRBV2
d_call: TRBD2
clone_size: many
cdr3_aa: CASSVGTSGRNEQFF
cdr3_nt: TGTGCCAGCAGTGTAGGGACTAGCGGGAGAAATGAGCAGTTCTTC

j_call: TRBJ1-2
v_call: TRBV27
d_call: TRBD1
clone_size: many
cdr3_aa: CASSFRQGGNAINYGYTF
cdr3_nt: TGTGCCAGCAGTTTTCGACAGGGGGGAAACGCCATTAACTATGGCTACACCTTC

j_call: TRBJ1-1
v_call: TRBV18
d_call: -
clone_size: -
cdr3_aa: CASSPAGANTEAFF
cdr3_nt: TGTGCCAGCTCACCCGCCGGGGCGAACACTGAAGCTTTCTTT

j_call: TRBJ1-2
v_call: TRBV28
d_call: -
clone_size: -
cdr3_aa: CASSLMGVGDNYGYTF
cdr3_nt: TGTGCCAGCAGCTTAATGGGGGTGGGCGACAACTATGGCTACACCTTC

j_call: TRBJ1-2
v_call: TRBV25-1
d_call: -
clone_size: medium-sized
cdr3_aa: CASSDWTGNYGYTF
cdr3_nt: TGTGCCAGCAGTGACTGGACTGGGAACTATGGCTACACCTTC